This record covers a single TCR beta chain. Its antigen has not been determined. No qualities accompany the bases; no much larger clone lies one base away. Reading the label with the study, this specimen's time point is: baseline before first vaccination. Vaccinee samples came from UK trials COV001 and COV002, including a single-blind randomized controlled phase 2/3 trial of AZD1222 (ChAdOx1 nCoV-19) in healthy adults. Trial participant PBMC samples were collected at day 0 and day 28 after the second dose for TCRbeta chain sequencing. The entry originates in a study of T cell responses to AZD1222 COVID-19 vaccine (dated by TCRdb to about 2021). About the investigation overall: AZD1222 recipients with second doses at about 4 weeks or about 12 weeks were pooled, because spike-specific TCR depth and breadth did not differ between schedules. TCR sequencing was performed for about 240 trial participants, of whom some 200 were given two doses of AZD1222 and approximately 25 were given two doses of MenACWY control vaccine. Trial participants were enrolled by age into 18-55, 56-69 and 70-plus year subgroups, with roughly 150, 30 and 60 TCR-sequenced participants respectively.

Findings and caveats that apply to the study as a whole: Participants were mostly white British, with more females than males. The authors suggested clonal diversity may have been underestimated. Vaccine-associated CD4 TCRs spanned the whole spike protein, with dominant responses in regions 160-218 and 743-854. After two AZD1222 doses, both the breadth and the depth of spike-specific TCRs were significantly higher than at day 0 and than in MenACWY recipients. Conclusions about previously exposed vaccinees are limited, since just 6 or 7 AZD1222 recipients were seropositive for SARS-CoV-2 at baseline. The 56-69-year group was small, and its depth increase did not reach significance, likely because of low power. Because no day 14 peak-response samples were available, the repertoires could be characterized only after the peak T cell response. Reportedly, close to half of the unique spike-specific TCRs recognized epitopes lying outside the regions that are mutated in the B.1.351 and B.1.1.7 variants.

The CDR3 regions of human TCRbeta chains were subjected to immunosequencing. The authors' analysis ran thus. Repertoire TCRs were checked for matches against a reference library of SARS-CoV-2-specific TCRs that had been generated using the MIRA antigen-specificity platform. Breadth was defined as the fraction of unique TCRs that were SARS-CoV-2-associated. Depth was defined as the fraction of total T cells that were SARS-CoV-2-associated. Using the MIRA data, every spike-specific TCR was mapped to the spike region that the TCR reacted to and assigned to either a CD4 or a CD8 class. Log10-transformed breadth and depth values were compared by one-way ANOVA with Sidak's multiple comparisons tests. TCRdb took over this immuneACCESS table, retaining in-frame rearrangements with V and J assigned. Such tables are incomplete; in checked studies, under half of the missing clones stem from an unresolved V gene, and the remainder is unexplained. Clone size and the V and J calls come from that table; the DNA yielded D and trimming. The sample yields 45,000 or so clones; about 83% were counted once. Of the sample, 45% to 60% falls within the top ten clones.

The source is an adult in good health. Sample: peripheral blood, taken on day 0 of AZD1222 vaccination.

The nucleotide sequence reads as follows: TGTGCCAGCAGTCCGGGGGTAGATACTTCCTACGAGCAGTACTTC. This encodes CASSPGVDTSYEQYF. The chain is encoded by TRBV3-1 (or the pseudogene TRBV3-2) joined to TRBJ2-7; the D segment could be TRBD2, given 6 matching bases. Trimming at the junction amounts to 6 bases on V and 1 base on J, and the germline ends lie 16 bases apart. The CDR3 runs 15 residues from the cysteine to the phenylalanine. Of all the DNA, just the CDR3 is kept, 45 bases in frame from base 1. The germline V gene (reference sequence) supplies CDR1 LGHDT and CDR2 YNNKEL.